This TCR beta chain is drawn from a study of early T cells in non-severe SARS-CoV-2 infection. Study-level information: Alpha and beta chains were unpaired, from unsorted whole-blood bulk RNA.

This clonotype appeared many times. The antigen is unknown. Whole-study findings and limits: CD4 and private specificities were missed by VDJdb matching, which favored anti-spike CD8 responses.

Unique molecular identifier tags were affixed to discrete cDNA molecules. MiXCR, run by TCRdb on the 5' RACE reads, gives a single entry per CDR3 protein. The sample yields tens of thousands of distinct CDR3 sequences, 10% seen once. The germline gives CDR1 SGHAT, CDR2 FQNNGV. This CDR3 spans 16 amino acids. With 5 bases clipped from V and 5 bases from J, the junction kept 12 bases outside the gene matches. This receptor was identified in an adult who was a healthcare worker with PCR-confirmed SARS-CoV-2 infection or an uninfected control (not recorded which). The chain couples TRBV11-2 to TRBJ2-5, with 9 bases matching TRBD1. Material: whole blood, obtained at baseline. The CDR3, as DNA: TGTGCCAGCAGCGCCACCGGGACAGGGTTCTGGGAGACCCAGTACTTC. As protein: CASSATGTGFWETQYF.